These 14 T cell receptor beta chains were sequenced from one sample in a study of graft-versus-host responses after intestinal transplantation. These receptors have no known antigen. Sequencing was performed with immunoSEQ multiplex PCR; in TCRdb, only in-frame clones are kept and a portion is missing. The sample has roughly 100,000 clones; about 90% are singletons. The material was unstimulated CD8+ T cells sorted from spleen or lymph node cells, obtained before transplant. Receptors originate from a human donor who was the organ donor for an intestinal transplant.

The chain has TRBV13 and TRBJ1-2; D remains ambiguous. CDR3 length: 16 amino acids. Looked up from germline, CDR1 is PRHDT and CDR2 is FYEKMQ (reference sequence). The V end was cut by 0 bases, the J end by 2 bases, with 13 bases between. In DNA, the CDR3 is TGTGCCAGCAGCTTAGGGGCCGAGGGTACCAACTATGGCTACACCTTC. Translation gives CASSLGAEGTNYGYTF. The full variable domain, completed using reference TRBV13 and TRBJ1-2, is AAGVIQSPRHLIKEKRETATLKCYPIPRHDTVYWYQQGPGQDPQFLISFYEKMQSDKGSIPDRFSAQQFSDYHSELNMSSLELGDSALYFCASSLGAEGTNYGYTFGSGTRLTVV.

In DNA form, the CDR3 reads TGTGCCAGCAGCTTAGAATCGAGTGAGTGGCAGGGGCAGTACAATGAGCAGTTCTTC. Its protein is CASSLESSEWQGQYNEQFF. The chain has TRBV13 and TRBJ2-1; possibly TRBD1 for D (6 bases). This CDR3 comprises 19 residues. Trimming took off 1 base at V and 4 bases at J, with 23 bases between the two ends. Germline loops: CDR1 PRHDT, CDR2 FYEKMQ (reference sequence). Drawing the rest from reference TRBV13 and TRBJ2-1, the complete variable domain is AAGVIQSPRHLIKEKRETATLKCYPIPRHDTVYWYQQGPGQDPQFLISFYEKMQSDKGSIPDRFSAQQFSDYHSELNMSSLELGDSALYFCASSLESSEWQGQYNEQFFGPGTRLTVL.

The chain uses TRBV7-5 and TRBJ1-2. TRBV7-5 has pseudogene status. The length of the CDR3 is 12 residues. The CDR3 protein is CAISREFYGYTF. DNA of the CDR3: TGTGCCATTTCTCGAGAGTTCTATGGCTACACCTTC.

The V gene is TRBV28, the J gene TRBJ2-7, with a possible D match to TRBD1 (6 bases). Germline values: CDR1 MDHEN, CDR2 SYDVKM. V dropped 5 bases and J dropped 3 bases, with 17 bases sitting between them. The CDR3 consists of 15 residues. CDR3 amino acids: CASSGGRGFFYEQYF. In nucleotides, the CDR3 is TGTGCCAGCAGTGGAGGTAGGGGGTTCTTCTACGAGCAGTACTTC.

The V and J genes are TRBV7-9 and TRBJ2-7; no reliable D call. Deletions cut 5 bases from V and 2 bases from J, with 16 bases between. The CDR3 extends over 15 amino acids. Germline-derived CDR1 and CDR2 are SEHNR and FQNEAQ (reference sequence). The CDR3 region has the DNA TGTGCCAGCAGCATGACTCTTACATCCCCCTACGAGCAGTACTTC. Its protein is CASSMTLTSPYEQYF.

The sample holds a few counts of this clone. The chain employs TRBV28 and TRBJ1-6; D is possibly TRBD1 (5 bases). CDR1 MDHEN and CDR2 SYDVKM come from the germline V gene. The ends were cut back, 5 bases at V and 8 bases at J, with 16 bases in the middle. The CDR3 is 15 residues long. The CDR3 reads CASSPLDILDSPLHF. The DNA for the CDR3 is TGTGCCAGCAGTCCCCTGGACATTCTAGATTCACCCCTCCACTTT. Combining the CDR3 with reference TRBV28 and TRBJ1-6 gives the whole variable domain DVKVTQSSRYLVKRTGEKVFLECVQDMDHENMFWYRQDPGLGLRLIYFSYDVKMKEKGDIPEGYSVSREKKERFSLILESASTNQTSMYLCASSPLDILDSPLHFGNGTRLTVT.

About this clone: The germline gene is not matched at one end of the junction; a read error may be the cause. The chain recombines TRBV7-9 with TRBJ2-5; tentatively, D is TRBD2 (6 bases). This CDR3 has 14 amino acids. The germline CDR1 and CDR2 sequences are SEHNR and FQNEAQ (reference sequence). The CDR3 region is CASSVAELQETQYF. As DNA, the CDR3 is TGTGCCAGCAGCGTAGCGGAGCTACAAGAGACCCAGTACTTC.

V gene TRBV7-9 combines with J gene TRBJ1-1, with a possible D match to TRBD1 (5 bases). V was shortened by 0 bases and J by 9 bases, with 8 bases between the two germline ends. This CDR3 spans 12 amino acids. The germline V gene encodes CDR1 SEHNR and CDR2 FQNEAQ (reference sequence). The CDR3 is CASSLASGKAFF. CDR3 DNA sequence: TGTGCCAGCAGCTTAGCGTCAGGGAAAGCTTTCTTT.

V and J are TRBV15 and TRBJ1-2, with 9 bases lining up with TRBD1. The J segment lost 13 bases and the V segment lost 6 bases, leaving 12 bases of the junction unmatched. There are 13 residues in the CDR3. Germline loops: CDR1 LNHNV, CDR2 YYDKDF (reference sequence). The CDR3: CATRGGTGRGTTF. The DNA for the CDR3 is TGTGCCACCAGGGGTGGGACAGGGAGAGGTACCACCTTC.

The V call is TRBV27, the J call TRBJ1-5, with D perhaps matching TRBD1 (6 bases). Trimming removed 1 base at V and 6 bases at J, with 10 bases between. CDR1 and CDR2 (germline): MNHEY, SMNVEV (reference sequence). This CDR3 is 14 amino acids long. The CDR3 DNA is TGTGCCAGCAGTTTATTTTCAGGGGCTCAGCCCCAGCATTTT. Its translation is CASSLFSGAQPQHF.

V gene TRBV6-5 combines with J gene TRBJ2-1; the D is unclear. The length of the CDR3 is 15 residues. V shed 5 bases and J shed 3 bases, with 14 bases lying between them. Germline V CDR1 and CDR2: MNHEY, SVGAGI. CDR3 sequence: CASSPAPLGYNEQFF. The DNA for the CDR3 is TGTGCCAGCAGTCCCGCCCCGCTAGGCTACAATGAGCAGTTCTTC.

The rearrangement links TRBV15 to TRBJ1-1; 10 bases agree with TRBD1. The V gene end was trimmed by 5 bases and the J gene end by 3 bases; junction bases not matched to a gene: 6. The germline CDR1 and CDR2 sequences are LNHNV and YYDKDF (reference sequence). This CDR3 region has 15 residues. The CDR3 nucleotides read TGTGCCACCAGCGGCCGGGACAGGGGTCACACTGAAGCTTTCTTT. Translating it yields CATSGRDRGHTEAFF. Combining the CDR3 with reference TRBV15 and TRBJ1-1 gives the whole variable domain DAMVIQNPRYQVTQFGKPVTLSCSQTLNHNVMYWYQQKSSQAPKLLFHYYDKDFNNEADTPDNFQSRRPNTSFCFLDIRSPGLGDTAMYLCATSGRDRGHTEAFFGQGTRLTVV.

This clone is a singleton in its sample. V usage is TRBV27 and J usage is TRBJ2-3; D might be TRBD2 (5 bases). V lost 5 bases and J lost 1, with 13 bases in between. Germline lookup yields CDR1 MNHEY and CDR2 SMNVEV (reference sequence). This CDR3 is built from 15 residues. The CDR3, as DNA: TGTGCCAGCAGTCCTCTAGCTCCTCGCACAGATACGCAGTATTTT. This translates into CASSPLAPRTDTQYF.

The chain joins TRBV27 to TRBJ2-7; 12 bases match TRBD2. There are 17 residues in the CDR3. Germline loops: CDR1 MNHEY, CDR2 SMNVEV (reference sequence). Germline trimming cut 6 bases from V and 2 bases from J; bases unmatched to any gene: 11. The chain's CDR3 is CASSKLTPSGRAYEQYF. Written as DNA, the CDR3 is TGTGCCAGCAGCAAATTAACTCCTAGCGGGAGGGCCTACGAGCAGTACTTC.